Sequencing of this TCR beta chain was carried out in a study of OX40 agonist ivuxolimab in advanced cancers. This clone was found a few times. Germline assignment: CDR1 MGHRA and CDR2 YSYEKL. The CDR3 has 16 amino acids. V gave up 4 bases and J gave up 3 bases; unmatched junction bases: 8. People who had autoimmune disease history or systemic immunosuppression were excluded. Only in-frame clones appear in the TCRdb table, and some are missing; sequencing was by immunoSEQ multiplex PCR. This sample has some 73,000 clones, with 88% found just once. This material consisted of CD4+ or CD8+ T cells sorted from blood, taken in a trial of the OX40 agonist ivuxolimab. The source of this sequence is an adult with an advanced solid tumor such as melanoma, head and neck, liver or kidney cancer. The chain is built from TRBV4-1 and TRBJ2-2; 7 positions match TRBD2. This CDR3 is CASSRGRAGDTGELFF. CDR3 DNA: TGCGCCAGCAGCCGAGGCCGGGCGGGGGACACCGGGGAGCTGTTTTTT.